This TCR beta chain was found in a study of T cell responses to AZD1222 COVID-19 vaccine. Germline V lookup: CDR1 SGHVS, CDR2 FQNEAQ. This CDR3 comprises 17 residues. Trimming stripped 5 bases from V and 3 bases from J, with 20 bases between. This clone was detected only once. Using immunoSEQ multiplex PCR, the repertoire was profiled, and TCRdb retains in-frame clones only, with some absent. This sample yields 100,000 to 150,000 clones, of which roughly 87% are seen a single time; under 1.5% belongs to the top ten. This sequence originates from an adult in good health. This sequence joins TRBV7-8 and TRBJ1-5; D gene unclear. The sample in question was peripheral blood, obtained on day 0 of AZD1222 vaccination. The CDR3 region has the DNA TGTGCCAGCAGCCCCGAAGGGTCCAGATTCTTCAATCAGCCCCAGCATTTT. Its protein is CASSPEGSRFFNQPQHF.